The subject of this entry is one T cell receptor beta chain. The antigen remains undetermined. This sample is drawn from a study of T cells after yellow fever vaccination. Template switching with 5'RACE generated the TCR cDNA and added a universal primer site and UMIs. One entry per CDR3 protein, called by TCRdb with MiXCR from the 5' RACE reads. Among approximately 610,000 distinct CDR3 sequences listed, roughly 17% were seen once. The study's findings and limits: Post-booster repertoires again held most primary-vaccination clones (about 96% CD4, roughly 88% CD8). Weaker, the secondary response peaked sooner, at day 5 versus 15. Abundant clonotypes (contaminants from the bulk population) could be present in FACS-sorted repertoires.

CDR3 length equals 15 residues. The V gene's germline CDR1 is MNHEY and CDR2 SMNVEV (reference sequence). Trimming pared 6 bases from V and 0 bases from J, leaving 12 bases between. The chain links TRBV27 to TRBJ1-5; tentative D call: TRBD1 (5 bases). The material sequenced was PBMCs, taken less than 6 days after the first yellow fever vaccination. This receptor was taken from a young man who received the YFV17D yellow fever vaccine. This CDR3 reads CASRPREDSNQPQHF. As DNA, the CDR3 is TGTGCCAGCAGGCCCAGGGAGGATAGCAATCAGCCCCAGCATTTT.